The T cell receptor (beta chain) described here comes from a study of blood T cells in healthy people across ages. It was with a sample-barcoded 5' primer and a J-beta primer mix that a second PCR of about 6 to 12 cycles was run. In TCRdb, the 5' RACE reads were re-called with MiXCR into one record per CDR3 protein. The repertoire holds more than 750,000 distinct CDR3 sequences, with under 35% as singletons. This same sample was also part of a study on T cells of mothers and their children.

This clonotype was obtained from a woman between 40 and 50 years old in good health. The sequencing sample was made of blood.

The CDR3 is CASSLRGGTGITITSYEQYF. The CDR3 nucleotides are TGTGCCAGCAGCTTAAGGGGGGGGACAGGGATTACTATTACTTCCTACGAGCAGTACTTC. The V call is TRBV7-2, the J call TRBJ2-7; TRBD1 aligns across 9 bases. In germline, CDR1 is SGHTA, CDR2 FQGNSA. V trimming: 2 bases; J trimming: 1 base; junction bases outside the gene matches: 18. This CDR3 spans 20 amino acids.